What follows are 13 T cell receptor beta chains derived from one specimen sequenced in a study of post-analysis software for immune sequencing data. Whole-study findings and limits: Comparison of patients with controls showed 4 to 6 TRBV segments more frequent in patients, TRBV5-6, TRBV5-1 and TRBV20-1 among them.

TCR beta cDNA libraries included unique molecular identifiers. A single record per CDR3 protein comes from TCRdb applying MiXCR to the PCR reads. This sample has around 500,000 distinct CDR3 sequences, with 34% found just once. Their target antigens are unknown. Sequencing input: blood. The receptor source for this set is a girl aged 2-17 years with multiple sclerosis.

With respect to this clonotype: A much larger clone differs from this one at a single base, so this may be a read error. The rearrangement uses TRBV10-3 and TRBJ2-5; 8 bases agree with TRBD2. Germline V gene lookup returns CDR1 ENHRY and CDR2 SYGVKD. The CDR3 totals 15 residues. CDR3 nucleotide sequence: TGTGCCACCAGTCGGGAGGGCCTAGTAAGAGAGACCCAGTACTTC. Protein: CATSREGLVRETQYF.

This clonotype was counted a few times. The chain employs TRBV5-5 and TRBJ2-1; D assignment may be TRBD1 or TRBD2 (5 bases each). This CDR3 contains 14 residues. Between the trimmed V and J ends, which lost 4 bases and 3 bases, there was a span of 11 bases. Germline CDR1 SGHKS, CDR2 YYEKEE (reference sequence). The CDR3, as DNA: TGTGCCAGCAGCCCCGGGACCCTCTACAATGAGCAGTTCTTC. Encoded protein: CASSPGTLYNEQFF. Using reference TRBV5-5 and TRBJ2-1 for the parts outside the CDR3, the full variable domain is DAGVTQSPTHLIKTRGQQVTLRCSPISGHKSVSWYQQVLGQGPQFIFQYYEKEERGRGNFPDRFSARQFPNYSSELNVNALLLGDSALYLCASSPGTLYNEQFFGPGTRLTVL.

The CDR3 coding sequence is TGTGCCAGCAGCAAAACTAGCGGGGGGTTTGGTGAGCAGTTCTTC. It translates to CASSKTSGGFGEQFF. This sequence joins TRBV3-1 and TRBJ2-1; 12 nucleotides match TRBD2. This CDR3 has 15 residues. The ends lost 5 bases at V and 9 bases at J; junction bases unmatched: 8. Germline lookup yields CDR1 LGHDT and CDR2 YNNKEL (reference sequence).

This clonotype was seen more than once but under ten times. The chain combines TRBV2 with TRBJ2-7, with D uncertain. The germline V and J ends were trimmed by 4 bases and 10 bases, with 8 bases remaining between them. This CDR3 has 10 residues. CDR1 is SNHLY and CDR2 is FYNNEI in the germline V gene. CDR3 in amino acids: CASSARFQYF. Here the CDR3 DNA reads TGTGCCAGCAGTGCCCGATTTCAGTACTTC. Drawing the rest from reference TRBV2 and TRBJ2-7, the complete variable domain is EPEVTQTPSHQVTQMGQEVILRCVPISNHLYFYWYRQILGQKVEFLVSFYNNEISEKSEIFDDQFSVERPDGSNFTLKIRSTKLEDSAMYFCASSARFQYFGPGTRLTVT.

The rearrangement joins TRBV7-2 to TRBJ1-1; the D is unclear. From germline, CDR1 is SGHTA and CDR2 FQGNSA. This CDR3 is 12 amino acids long. The germline V and J ends were trimmed by 5 bases and 9 bases, with 13 bases remaining between them. The CDR3 DNA reads as TGTGCCAGCAGCCCCGGGCCGCGCAAAGCTTTCTTT. This gives the protein CASSPGPRKAFF.

This chain uses TRBV15 with TRBJ2-3; 8 bases align to TRBD1. The CDR3 length is 16 residues. Germline-derived CDR1 and CDR2 are LNHNV and YYDKDF (reference sequence). The V segment lost 1 base and the J segment 2 bases; nucleotides outside the gene matches: 5. The CDR3: CATSRGQGLDTDTQYF. The DNA for the CDR3 is TGTGCCACCAGCAGAGGACAGGGGCTAGACACAGATACGCAGTATTTT.

V and J are TRBV6-5 and TRBJ1-2, with TRBD1 identical over 8 bases. Germline CDR1 reads MNHEY; CDR2 reads SVGAGI. The CDR3 is made up of 13 amino acids. J was trimmed by 4 bases and V by 10 bases; bases with no gene match: 8. The CDR3 reads CATRETGVYGYTF. The CDR3 DNA reads as TGTGCCACCAGGGAGACAGGGGTCTATGGCTACACCTTC.

This clonotype was counted only a few times. V and J are TRBV2 and TRBJ2-1; no definite D call. Trimming removed 8 bases from V and 0 bases from J, with 14 bases in between. This CDR3 region has 15 residues. The germline gives CDR1 SNHLY, CDR2 FYNNEI. The CDR3 sequence: CASCYTSSSYNEQFF. The CDR3 DNA reads as TGTGCCAGCTGTTACACATCGAGCTCCTACAATGAGCAGTTCTTC.

The J gene is TRBJ1-6, the V gene TRBV27; 10 bases match TRBD1. The V and J ends lost 3 bases and 9 bases, in that order; junction bases with no gene match: 2. The germline CDR1 and CDR2 sequences are MNHEY and SMNVEV (reference sequence). The CDR3 spans 14 residues. The CDR3, as DNA: TGTGCCAGCAGTTTTGGGACAGGGGCTTCACCCCTCCACTTT. Translation gives CASSFGTGASPLHF.

The V gene is TRBV24-1, the J gene TRBJ2-3; 9 nucleotides match TRBD1. V trimming: 0 bases; J trimming: 7 bases; junction bases outside the gene matches: 7. The CDR3 loop spans 16 amino acids. The V gene's germline CDR1 is KGHDR and CDR2 SFDVKD. The CDR3 nucleotides read TGTGCCACCAGTGATTTGCAGGACAGGGGTCGAAATACGCAGTATTTT. It specifies CATSDLQDRGRNTQYF.

This clonotype was counted a few times. The chain carries TRBV18 and TRBJ2-5; TRBD2 agrees at 7 bases. Trimming cost V 4 bases and J 5 bases; bases outside gene matches: 13. Germline CDR1 KGHSH, CDR2 LQKENI. The CDR3 has 16 residues. The CDR3 loop reads CASSRPKTSREETQYF. CDR3 coding DNA: TGTGCCAGCTCACGCCCGAAGACTAGCCGGGAGGAGACCCAGTACTTC.

The rearrangement uses TRBV7-2 and TRBJ1-5, with D hard to call. Germline CDR1 SGHTA, CDR2 FQGNSA. The CDR3 covers 15 residues. The germline V and J ends were trimmed by 3 bases and 5 bases, with 14 bases remaining between them. CDR3 DNA: TGTGCCAGCAGCTTCGCCCCGGTCGGGGATCAGCCCCAGCATTTT. Its protein product is CASSFAPVGDQPQHF.

This chain connects TRBV15 to TRBJ1-5; possibly TRBD1 for D (6 bases). The V end lost 2 bases, the J end lost 11 bases, and 16 bases lay between the germline ends. Germline CDR1 and CDR2: LNHNV and YYDKDF (reference sequence). The CDR3 covers 14 residues. CDR3 protein: CATSRPDRRTAQHF. Here the CDR3 DNA reads TGTGCCACCAGCAGACCCGACAGGAGAACGGCCCAGCATTTT.